The text below deals with one T cell receptor beta chain. Its specificity is not known. This sample is drawn from a study of CXCR3-negative and CXCR3-positive naive CD8 T cells. This CDR3 contains 16 residues. Germline V CDR1 and CDR2: SGHTA, FQGTGA. TRB cDNA was prepared as libraries by UMI-labeled 5' RACE. Following a re-call of the 5' RACE reads, TCRdb has one entry per CDR3 protein and lacks DNA. The table gives some 100,000 distinct CDR3 sequences; the top ten clones make up approximately 0.4% of it. Study-wide points: Most assays used freshly isolated PBMCs, as cryopreservation partially reduced CXCR3. More hydrophobic TRB CDR3s were found in CXCR3-positive naive cells than in CXCR3-negative naive cells.

This chain connects TRBV7-3 to TRBJ2-1; TCRdb selects TRBD1, and the lack of DNA leaves this call unchecked. Sequenced material: naive CXCR3+ CD8+ T cells from blood. Subset in this sample: CD45RO-CCR7+CD27+CD95- naive CD8+ T cells expressing CXCR3 (TNR3+). The origin of this receptor is a human donor in good health. Some clones in this sample may be carry-over from other donors' samples. CDR3 residues: CASSLTSTGIYNEQFF.